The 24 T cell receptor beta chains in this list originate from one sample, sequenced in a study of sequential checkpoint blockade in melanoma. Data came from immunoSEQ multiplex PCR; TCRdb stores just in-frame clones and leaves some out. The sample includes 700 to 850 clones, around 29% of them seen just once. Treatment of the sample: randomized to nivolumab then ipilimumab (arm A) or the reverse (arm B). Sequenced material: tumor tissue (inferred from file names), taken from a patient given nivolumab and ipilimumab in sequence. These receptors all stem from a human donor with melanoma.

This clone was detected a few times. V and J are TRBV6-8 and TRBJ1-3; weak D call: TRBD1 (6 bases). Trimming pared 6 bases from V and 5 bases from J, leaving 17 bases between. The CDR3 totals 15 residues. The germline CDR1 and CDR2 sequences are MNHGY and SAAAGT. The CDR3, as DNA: TGTGCCAGCAGCCTTGGAAGGGGGATAAGAAACACCATATATTTT. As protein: CASSLGRGIRNTIYF.

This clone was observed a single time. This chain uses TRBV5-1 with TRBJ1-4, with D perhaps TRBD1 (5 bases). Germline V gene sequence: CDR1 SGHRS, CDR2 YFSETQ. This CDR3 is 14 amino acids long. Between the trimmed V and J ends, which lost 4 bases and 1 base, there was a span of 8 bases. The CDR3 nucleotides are TGCGCCAGCAGCGCGACAGAAACTAATGAAAAACTGTTTTTT. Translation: CASSATETNEKLFF.

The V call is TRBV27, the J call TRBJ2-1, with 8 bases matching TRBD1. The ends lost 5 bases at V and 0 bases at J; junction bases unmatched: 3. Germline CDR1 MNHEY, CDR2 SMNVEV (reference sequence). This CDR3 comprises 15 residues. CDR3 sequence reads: CASSRTGPSYNEQFF. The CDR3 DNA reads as TGTGCCAGCAGTCGGACAGGGCCCTCCTACAATGAGCAGTTCTTC.

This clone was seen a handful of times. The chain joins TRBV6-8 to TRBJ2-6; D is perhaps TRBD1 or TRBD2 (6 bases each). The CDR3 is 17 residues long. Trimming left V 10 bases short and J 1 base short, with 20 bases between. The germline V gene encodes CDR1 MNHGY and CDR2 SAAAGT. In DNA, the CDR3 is TGTGCCATCGGGGGACGGGGGCCTCTATCTGGGGCCAACGTCCTGACTTTC. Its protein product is CAIGGRGPLSGANVLTF.

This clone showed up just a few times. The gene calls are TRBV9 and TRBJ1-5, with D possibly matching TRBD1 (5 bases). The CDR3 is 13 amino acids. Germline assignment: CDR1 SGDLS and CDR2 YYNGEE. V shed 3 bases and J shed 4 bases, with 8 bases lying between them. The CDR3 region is CASSGGFNQPQHF. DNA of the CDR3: TGTGCCAGCAGCGGGGGGTTTAATCAGCCCCAGCATTTT.

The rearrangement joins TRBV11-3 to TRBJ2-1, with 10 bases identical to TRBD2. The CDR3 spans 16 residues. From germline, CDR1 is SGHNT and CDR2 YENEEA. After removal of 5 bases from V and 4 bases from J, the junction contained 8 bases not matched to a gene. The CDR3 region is CASSMLAGGSYNEQFF. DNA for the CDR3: TGTGCCAGCAGCATGTTAGCGGGGGGCAGTTACAATGAGCAGTTCTTC.

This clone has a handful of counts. The CDR3 DNA reads as TGTGCCAGCAGTTTATCCCGGGTATGGGGAAGGGTTGGGGAAAAACTGTTTTTT. This codes for CASSLSRVWGRVGEKLFF. The genes are TRBV28 and TRBJ1-4; the D is unclear. Germline lookup yields CDR1 MDHEN and CDR2 SYDVKM. CDR3 size: 18 residues. The V gene lost 1 base and the J gene lost 8 bases, with 23 bases spanning the gap.

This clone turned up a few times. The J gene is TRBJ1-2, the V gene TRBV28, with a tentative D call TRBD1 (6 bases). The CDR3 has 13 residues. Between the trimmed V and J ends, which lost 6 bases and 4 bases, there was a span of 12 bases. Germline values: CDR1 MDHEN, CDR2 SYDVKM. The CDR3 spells CASSLQGSYGYTF. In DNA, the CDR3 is TGTGCCAGCAGCCTACAGGGTTCCTATGGCTACACCTTC.

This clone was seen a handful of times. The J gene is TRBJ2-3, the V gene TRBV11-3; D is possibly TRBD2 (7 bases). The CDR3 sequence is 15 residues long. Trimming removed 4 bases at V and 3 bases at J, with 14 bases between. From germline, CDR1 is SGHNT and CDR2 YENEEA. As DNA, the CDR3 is TGTGCCAGCAGCTCTCGGGGGCGGGGGACAGATACGCAGTATTTT. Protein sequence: CASSSRGRGTDTQYF.

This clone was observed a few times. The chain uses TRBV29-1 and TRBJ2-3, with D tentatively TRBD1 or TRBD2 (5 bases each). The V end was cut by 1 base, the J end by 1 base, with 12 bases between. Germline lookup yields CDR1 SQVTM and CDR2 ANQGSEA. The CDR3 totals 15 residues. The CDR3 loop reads CSVEGWGRRTDTQYF. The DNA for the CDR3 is TGCAGCGTTGAAGGATGGGGGAGACGCACAGATACGCAGTATTTT.

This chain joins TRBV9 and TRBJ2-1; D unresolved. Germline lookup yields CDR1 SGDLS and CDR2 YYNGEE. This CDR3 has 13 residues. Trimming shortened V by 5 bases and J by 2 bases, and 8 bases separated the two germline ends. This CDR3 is CASSETPYNEQFF. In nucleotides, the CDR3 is TGTGCCAGCAGTGAAACGCCCTACAATGAGCAGTTCTTC.

This CDR3 is CASGRGTVNQPQHF. In DNA form, the CDR3 reads TGTGCCAGCGGAAGGGGGACAGTGAATCAGCCCCAGCATTTT. The chain links TRBV25-1 to TRBJ1-5; 7 positions agree with TRBD1. Germline V gives CDR1 MGHDK, CDR2 SYGVNS. V trimming: 8 bases; J trimming: 4 bases; junction bases outside the gene matches: 8. This CDR3 contains 14 residues.

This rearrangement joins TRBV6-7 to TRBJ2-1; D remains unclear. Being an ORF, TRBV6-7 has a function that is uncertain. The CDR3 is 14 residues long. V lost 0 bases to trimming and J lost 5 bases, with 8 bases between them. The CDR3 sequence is CASSYSNRHNEQFF. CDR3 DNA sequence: TGTGCCAGCAGTTACTCTAACAGACACAATGAGCAGTTCTTC.

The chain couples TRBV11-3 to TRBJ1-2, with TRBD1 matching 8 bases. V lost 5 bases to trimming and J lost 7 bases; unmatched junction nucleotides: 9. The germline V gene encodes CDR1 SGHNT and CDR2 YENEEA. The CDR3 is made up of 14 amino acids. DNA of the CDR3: TGTGCCAGCAGCCCCAGAGACAGGGGAGTTGGCTACACCTTC. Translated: CASSPRDRGVGYTF.

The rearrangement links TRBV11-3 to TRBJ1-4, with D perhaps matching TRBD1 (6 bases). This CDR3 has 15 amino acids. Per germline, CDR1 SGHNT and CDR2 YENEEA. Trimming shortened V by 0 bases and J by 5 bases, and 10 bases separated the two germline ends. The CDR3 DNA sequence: TGTGCCAGCAGCTTAGAAGGGGGGATGAATGAAAAACTGTTTTTT. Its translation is CASSLEGGMNEKLFF.

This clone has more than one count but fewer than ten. The CDR3 loop reads CASSLAANTGELFF. CDR3 DNA: TGCGCCAGCAGCTTGGCCGCCAACACCGGGGAGCTGTTTTTT. The rearrangement links TRBV5-1 to TRBJ2-2, with D uncertain. V shed 0 bases and J shed 2 bases, with 5 bases lying between them. The germline V gene has CDR1 SGHRS and CDR2 YFSETQ. The length of the CDR3 is 14 residues. The whole variable domain, remainder taken from reference TRBV5-1 and TRBJ2-2, is KAGVTQTPRYLIKTRGQQVTLSCSPISGHRSVSWYQQTPGQGLQFLFEYFSETQRNKGNFPGRFSGRQFSNSRSEMNVSTLELGDSALYLCASSLAANTGELFFGEGSRLTVL.

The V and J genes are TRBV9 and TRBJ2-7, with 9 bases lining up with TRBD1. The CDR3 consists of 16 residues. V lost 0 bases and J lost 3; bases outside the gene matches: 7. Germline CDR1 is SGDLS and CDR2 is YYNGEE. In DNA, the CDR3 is TGTGCCAGCAGCGTAGGCCCTATGACAGGGGGCTACGAGCAGTACTTC. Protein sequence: CASSVGPMTGGYEQYF.

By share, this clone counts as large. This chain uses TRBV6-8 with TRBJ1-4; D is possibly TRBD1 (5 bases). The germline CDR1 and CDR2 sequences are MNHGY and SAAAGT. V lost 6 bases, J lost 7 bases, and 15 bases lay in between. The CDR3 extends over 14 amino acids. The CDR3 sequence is CASSPGTVVEKLFF. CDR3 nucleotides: TGTGCCAGCAGCCCCGGGACGGTGGTTGAAAAACTGTTTTTT.

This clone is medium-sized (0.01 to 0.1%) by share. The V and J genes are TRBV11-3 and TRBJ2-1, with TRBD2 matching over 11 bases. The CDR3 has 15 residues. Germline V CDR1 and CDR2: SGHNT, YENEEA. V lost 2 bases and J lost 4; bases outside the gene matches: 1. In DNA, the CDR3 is TGTGCCAGCAGCTTATGGACTAGCGGGTACAATGAGCAGTTCTTC. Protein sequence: CASSLWTSGYNEQFF.

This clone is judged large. The chain's CDR3 is CARRRVRNEQFF. The CDR3 nucleotides are TGTGCCAGACGGAGGGTCCGCAATGAGCAGTTCTTC. The chain couples TRBV6-8 to TRBJ2-1; tentatively, D is TRBD2 (6 bases). Germline lookup yields CDR1 MNHGY and CDR2 SAAAGT. There are 12 residues in the CDR3. V was clipped by 9 bases and J by 6 bases, with 12 bases between them.

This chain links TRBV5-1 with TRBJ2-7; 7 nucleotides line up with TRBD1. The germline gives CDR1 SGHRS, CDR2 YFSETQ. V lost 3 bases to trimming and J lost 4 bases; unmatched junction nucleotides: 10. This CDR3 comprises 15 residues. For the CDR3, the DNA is TGCGCCAGCAGCTCCCTGACAGGGATGGAATACGAGCAGTACTTC. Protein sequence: CASSSLTGMEYEQYF. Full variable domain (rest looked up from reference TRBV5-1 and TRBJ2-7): KAGVTQTPRYLIKTRGQQVTLSCSPISGHRSVSWYQQTPGQGLQFLFEYFSETQRNKGNFPGRFSGRQFSNSRSEMNVSTLELGDSALYLCASSSLTGMEYEQYFGPGTRLTVT.

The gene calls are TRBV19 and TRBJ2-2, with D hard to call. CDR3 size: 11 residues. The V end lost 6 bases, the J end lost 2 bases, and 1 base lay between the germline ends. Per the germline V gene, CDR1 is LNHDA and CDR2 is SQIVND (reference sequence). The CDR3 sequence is CASRNTGELFF. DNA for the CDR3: TGTGCCAGTAGAAACACCGGGGAGCTGTTTTTT.

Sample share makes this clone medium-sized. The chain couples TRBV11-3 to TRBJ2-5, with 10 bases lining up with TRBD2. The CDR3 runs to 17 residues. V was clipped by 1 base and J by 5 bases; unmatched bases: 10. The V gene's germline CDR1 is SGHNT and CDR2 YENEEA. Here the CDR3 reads CASSLGWKRGGLETQYF. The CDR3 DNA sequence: TGTGCCAGCAGCTTAGGGTGGAAGCGGGGGGGCTTGGAGACCCAGTACTTC.

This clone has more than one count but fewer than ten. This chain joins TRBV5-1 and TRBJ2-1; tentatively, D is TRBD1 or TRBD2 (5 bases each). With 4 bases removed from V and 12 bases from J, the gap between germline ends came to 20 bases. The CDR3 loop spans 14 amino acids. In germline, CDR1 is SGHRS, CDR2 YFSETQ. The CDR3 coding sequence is TGCGCCAGCAGCCCCGAAGGGACGGGTGGTCGGCAGTTCTTC. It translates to CASSPEGTGGRQFF.